A single sample is the source of the 32 T cell receptor beta chains below, sequenced in a study of OX40 agonist ivuxolimab in advanced cancers. Method: immunoSEQ multiplex PCR; TCRdb's copy keeps in-frame clones and lacks some. The sample lists 77,000 or so clones, 90% occurring once. The material was CD4+ or CD8+ T cells sorted from blood, obtained in a trial of the OX40 agonist ivuxolimab. These receptors were taken from an adult with an advanced solid tumor such as melanoma, head and neck, liver or kidney cancer.

In DNA, the CDR3 is TGTGCCAGTAGTATCCCAGGTCGTGGAAACACCATATATTTT. This translates into CASSIPGRGNTIYF. The chain joins TRBV19 to TRBJ1-3; no clear D. The CDR3 is 14 residues long. Between the trimmed V and J ends, which lost 3 bases and 3 bases, there was a span of 9 bases. Germline CDR1 reads LNHDA; CDR2 reads SQIVND (reference sequence).

This chain connects TRBV5-6 to TRBJ2-1; 12 bases are a match to TRBD2. V shed 2 bases, J shed 10 bases, and the junction held 10 bases outside the gene matches. Germline V lookup: CDR1 SGHDT, CDR2 YYEEEE. This CDR3 spans 16 amino acids. The CDR3 coding sequence is TGTGCCAGCAGCTTTAGGACTAGCGGGGCCACCGGAGAGCAGTTCTTC. It translates to CASSFRTSGATGEQFF.

The chain joins TRBV5-1 to TRBJ2-7, with TRBD1 matching over 7 bases. Losses at the gene ends were 5 bases for V and 9 bases for J; bases not matched to a gene: 14. The germline V gene has CDR1 SGHRS and CDR2 YFSETQ. The CDR3 has 14 amino acids. CDR3 coding DNA: TGCGCCAGCAGTCCTGGGACAGACCGGGCGTGGCAGTACTTC. Its translation is CASSPGTDRAWQYF.

V is TRBV2 and J is TRBJ1-5, with no clear D. The germline V and J ends were trimmed by 7 bases and 3 bases, with 10 bases remaining between them. Germline-derived CDR1 and CDR2 are SNHLY and FYNNEI. The CDR3 covers 13 residues. CDR3 nucleotide sequence: TGTGCCAGCAACATGGGTGCCAATCAGCCCCAGCATTTT. Amino acids: CASNMGANQPQHF.

The V and J genes are TRBV10-3 and TRBJ2-5, with D hard to call. V was pared by 3 bases and J by 2 bases, with 13 bases between. Germline assignment: CDR1 ENHRY and CDR2 SYGVKD. The CDR3 totals 15 residues. The CDR3 reads CAISDVTVPQETQYF. CDR3 coding DNA: TGTGCCATCAGTGACGTGACGGTACCTCAAGAGACCCAGTACTTC.

In DNA form, the CDR3 reads TGCAGCGTCGCAGGGGGATTGTACGAGCAGTACTTC. Translated: CSVAGGLYEQYF. J is TRBJ2-7 and V is TRBV29-1; TRBD1 matches 7 bases. This CDR3 is 12 amino acids long. With V trimmed by 6 bases and J by 4 bases, 6 bases remained unmatched. Germline loops: CDR1 SQVTM, CDR2 ANQGSEA.

V is TRBV19 and J is TRBJ1-5, with D perhaps matching TRBD1 (5 bases). The CDR3 runs 14 residues. Trimming pared 10 bases from V and 3 bases from J, leaving 16 bases between. Germline CDR1 and CDR2: LNHDA and SQIVND (reference sequence). The CDR3 loop is CATRGPTFNQPQHF. DNA of the CDR3: TGTGCCACCCGGGGCCCGACGTTCAATCAGCCCCAGCATTTT.

The chain carries TRBV9 and TRBJ1-5; D ambiguous. The CDR3 extends over 12 amino acids. V was trimmed by 0 bases and J by 5 bases, leaving 3 bases between them. CDR1 is SGDLS and CDR2 is YYNGEE in the germline V gene. The CDR3 loop is CASSVGDQPQHF. The CDR3 nucleotides read TGTGCCAGCAGCGTAGGGGATCAGCCCCAGCATTTT.

The CDR3 DNA reads TGTGCCAGCAGCCCCGGGAGCTTCTACGAGCAGTACTTC. It translates to CASSPGSFYEQYF. The J gene is TRBJ2-7, the V gene TRBV6-5; D is possibly TRBD2 (6 bases). Germline CDR1 reads MNHEY; CDR2 reads SVGAGI. Trimming removed 6 bases at V and 3 bases at J, with 12 bases between. The CDR3 has 13 amino acids.

The chain is built from TRBV5-1 and TRBJ2-3; perhaps TRBD1 as D (5 bases). V was pared by 4 bases and J by 1 base, with 10 bases between. The CDR3 sequence is 14 residues long. Germline V lookup: CDR1 SGHRS, CDR2 YFSETQ. CDR3 region: CASSTDTRTDTQYF. CDR3 in DNA: TGCGCCAGCAGCACGGACACCCGCACAGATACGCAGTATTTT.

The chain is built from TRBV5-4 and TRBJ1-1; D might be TRBD1 (5 bases). With 4 bases removed from V and 2 bases from J, the gap between germline ends came to 9 bases. CDR3 length: 13 residues. Germline CDR1 reads SGHNT; CDR2 reads YYREEE (reference sequence). For the CDR3, the DNA is TGTGCCAGCAGCGGCGACAGAAACACTGAAGCTTTCTTT. The encoded protein is CASSGDRNTEAFF.

The chain is built from TRBV19 and TRBJ2-6; no firm D call. CDR1 LNHDA and CDR2 SQIVND come from the germline V gene (reference sequence). V was trimmed by 5 bases and J by 2 bases, leaving 4 bases between them. CDR3 size: 13 residues. CDR3 nucleotides: TGTGCCAGTAGTCAGACTGGGGCCAACGTCCTGACTTTC. Translating gives CASSQTGANVLTF. The whole variable domain, filled in from reference TRBV19 and TRBJ2-6, reads DGGITQSPKYLFRKEGQNVTLSCEQNLNHDAMYWYRQDPGQGLRLIYYSQIVNDFQKGDIAEGYSVSREKKESFPLTVTSAQKNPTAFYLCASSQTGANVLTFGAGSRLTVL.

The V gene is TRBV5-1, the J gene TRBJ2-5, with D possibly TRBD1 on 6 matching bases. The CDR3 sequence is 14 residues long. Germline V gives CDR1 SGHRS, CDR2 YFSETQ. V lost 0 bases and J lost 5, with 11 bases in between. In nucleotides, the CDR3 is TGCGCCAGCAGCTTGGTGGCAGGGGAGGAGACCCAGTACTTC. Its protein product is CASSLVAGEETQYF.

The chain joins TRBV14 to TRBJ2-3; 8 bases line up with TRBD2. V trimming: 3 bases; J trimming: 2 bases; junction bases outside the gene matches: 4. The CDR3 consists of 15 residues. Germline V lookup: CDR1 SGHDN, CDR2 FVKESK. The DNA of the CDR3 is TGTGCCAGCAGCCAGGGAGCGGGGGCCACAGATACGCAGTATTTT. It is translated as CASSQGAGATDTQYF.

On this clone: Other DNA sequences of this sample code for an identical CDR3. The chain carries TRBV6-5 and TRBJ2-7; a weak D match, TRBD1 (6 bases). Trimming took off 6 bases at V and 0 bases at J, with 12 bases between the two ends. CDR3 length equals 14 residues. CDR1 is MNHEY and CDR2 is SVGAGI in the germline V gene. As DNA, the CDR3 is TGTGCCAGCAGCCGACAGGCATTCTCCTACGAGCAGTACTTC. It translates to CASSRQAFSYEQYF.

V usage is TRBV5-1 and J usage is TRBJ2-6, with D maybe TRBD2 (6 bases). Germline-derived CDR1 and CDR2 are SGHRS and YFSETQ. Trimming took 0 bases from V and 2 from J, leaving 9 bases between them. This CDR3 has 16 residues. CDR3: CASSLAGGAGANVLTF. For the CDR3, the DNA is TGCGCCAGCAGCTTGGCCGGGGGAGCTGGGGCCAACGTCCTGACTTTC.

J is TRBJ1-2 and V is TRBV7-2, with 7 bases identical to TRBD1. This CDR3 spans 13 amino acids. The V gene's germline CDR1 is SGHTA and CDR2 FQGNSA. J gave up 8 bases and V 5 bases, and 8 bases lay outside the gene matches. The CDR3 DNA follows: TGTGCCAGCAGCCCACGACAGGGCGGCGGCTACACCTTC. This sequence encodes CASSPRQGGGYTF.

The J gene is TRBJ2-3, the V gene TRBV25-1, with D perhaps matching TRBD2 (6 bases). Trimming pared 4 bases from V and 4 bases from J, leaving 15 bases between. The CDR3 covers 15 residues. Germline V lookup: CDR1 MGHDK, CDR2 SYGVNS. The DNA for the CDR3 is TGTGCCAGCAGTGGGGGTAGCGGAGGGGCAGATACGCAGTATTTT. The encoded protein is CASSGGSGGADTQYF.

V and J are TRBV7-9 and TRBJ1-1; 7 bases map to TRBD1. V trimming: 1 base; J trimming: 4 bases; junction bases outside the gene matches: 9. This CDR3 contains 16 residues. Germline CDR1 and CDR2: SEHNR and FQNEAQ (reference sequence). The DNA of the CDR3 is TGTGCCAGCAGCTTAGGGCAGGGGGACTATGGCACTGAAGCTTTCTTT. Amino acid sequence: CASSLGQGDYGTEAFF.

The chain has TRBV5-1 and TRBJ1-3, with D maybe TRBD1 (5 bases). CDR1 is SGHRS, CDR2 YFSETQ, per germline. This CDR3 is 15 amino acids long. Trimming took 4 bases from V and 6 from J, leaving 17 bases between them. CDR3 nucleotide sequence: TGCGCCAGCAGCCAGGGTCCGTTTATTGCAAACACCATATATTTT. Residues: CASSQGPFIANTIYF.

The gene calls are TRBV5-6 and TRBJ2-2; TRBD2 matches at 14 bases. The V gene's germline CDR1 is SGHDT and CDR2 YYEEEE. Unmatched junction bases numbered 4, after V lost 0 bases and J lost 6 bases. The CDR3 is 17 amino acids. Here the CDR3 reads CASSLVTSGGASGELFF. For the CDR3, the DNA is TGTGCCAGCAGCTTGGTGACTAGCGGGGGGGCCTCCGGGGAGCTGTTTTTT.

The genes are TRBV21-1 and TRBJ1-2; TRBD1 is taken as the D call from the table, unchecked against the DNA. TRBV21-1 is reported as a pseudogene. The CDR3 totals 17 residues. The CDR3 region has the DNA TGTGCCAGCAGCAAACCGATGGCAGGGCTGTTTAACTATGGCTACACCTTC. This translates into CASSKPMAGLFNYGYTF.

The CDR3, as DNA: TGTGCCAGCAGCCATGACAGGTCGTATGGCTACACCTTC. Translated, it gives CASSHDRSYGYTF. V gene TRBV28 combines with J gene TRBJ1-2; D perhaps matches TRBD1 (6 bases). This CDR3 region has 13 residues. Germline CDR1 reads MDHEN; CDR2 reads SYDVKM. V lost 6 bases to trimming and J lost 5 bases, with 13 bases between them.

The chain employs TRBV6-5 and TRBJ1-1; 10 bases align to TRBD1. The CDR3 totals 14 residues. CDR1 and CDR2 from the germline V gene are MNHEY and SVGAGI. V gave up 6 bases and J gave up 1 base; unmatched junction bases: 2. CDR3 bases: TGTGCCAGCAGGAGGGACAGGGGGAACACTGAAGCTTTCTTT. As protein: CASRRDRGNTEAFF.

This chain uses TRBV19 with TRBJ1-2, with 7 bases lining up with TRBD1. Germline V gene lookup returns CDR1 LNHDA and CDR2 SQIVND (reference sequence). Trimming at V came to 8 bases and at J to 4 bases, leaving 7 bases not matched to a gene. The CDR3 spans 13 residues. The CDR3 DNA follows: TGTGCCAGTGCCGGGACAGACAGCTATGGCTACACCTTC. It specifies CASAGTDSYGYTF.

The chain combines TRBV2 with TRBJ1-3; the D gene is possibly TRBD1 (5 bases). Deletions cut 5 bases from V and 3 bases from J, with 11 bases between. The CDR3 length is 14 residues. CDR1 SNHLY and CDR2 FYNNEI come from the germline V gene. This CDR3 reads CASSYGGDGNTIYF. As DNA, the CDR3 is TGTGCCAGCAGTTACGGGGGGGATGGAAACACCATATATTTT.

V is TRBV29-1 and J is TRBJ2-1, with D hard to call. Trimming took off 3 bases at V and 0 bases at J, with 6 bases between the two ends. The germline V gene has CDR1 SQVTM and CDR2 ANQGSEA. This CDR3 is 13 amino acids long. CDR3 protein: CSVEKFSYNEQFF. CDR3 nucleotides: TGCAGCGTTGAGAAGTTCTCCTACAATGAGCAGTTCTTC.

This chain uses TRBV27 with TRBJ2-7; D uncertain. From germline, CDR1 is MNHEY and CDR2 SMNVEV (reference sequence). CDR3 length: 14 amino acids. V was pared by 1 base and J by 2 bases, with 9 bases between. Written as DNA, the CDR3 is TGTGCCAGCAGTTTATATAGGGCAGCCTACGAGCAGTACTTC. The encoded protein is CASSLYRAAYEQYF.

The chain uses TRBV19 and TRBJ1-5, with 8 positions matching TRBD1. The V and J ends lost 2 bases and 7 bases, in that order; junction bases with no gene match: 10. The CDR3 is 16 amino acids. Germline V gene data show CDR1 as LNHDA and CDR2 as SQIVND (reference sequence). Here the CDR3 reads CASSITGQGFRQPQHF. CDR3 DNA sequence: TGTGCCAGTAGTATAACCGGACAGGGTTTCAGACAGCCCCAGCATTTT.

This clone was seen just once. The gene calls are TRBV5-1 and TRBJ2-7; either TRBD1 or TRBD2 may supply D (5 bases each). Germline CDR1 is SGHRS and CDR2 is YFSETQ. V lost 4 bases and J lost 3, with 14 bases in between. There are 14 residues in the CDR3. Written as DNA, the CDR3 is TGCGCCAGCAGCCAAGGGACGGCTTACTACGAGCAGTACTTC. Translating it yields CASSQGTAYYEQYF.

The CDR3, as DNA: TGTGCCAGCACCAAGACAGGGAGCTCTGGAAACACCATATATTTT. Its translation: CASTKTGSSGNTIYF. This sequence joins TRBV28 and TRBJ1-3; TRBD1 matches at 7 bases. The germline V gene has CDR1 MDHEN and CDR2 SYDVKM. The CDR3 extends over 15 amino acids. Unmatched junction bases numbered 6, after V lost 7 bases and J lost 0 bases.

The chain carries TRBV7-9 and TRBJ2-1, with 9 bases lining up with TRBD1. This CDR3 has 14 amino acids. The V and J ends lost 4 bases and 7 bases, in that order; junction bases with no gene match: 5. Germline values: CDR1 SEHNR, CDR2 FQNEAQ (reference sequence). In nucleotides, the CDR3 is TGTGCCAGCAGCTCGGACAGGGGATCGAATGAGCAGTTCTTC. Protein sequence: CASSSDRGSNEQFF.